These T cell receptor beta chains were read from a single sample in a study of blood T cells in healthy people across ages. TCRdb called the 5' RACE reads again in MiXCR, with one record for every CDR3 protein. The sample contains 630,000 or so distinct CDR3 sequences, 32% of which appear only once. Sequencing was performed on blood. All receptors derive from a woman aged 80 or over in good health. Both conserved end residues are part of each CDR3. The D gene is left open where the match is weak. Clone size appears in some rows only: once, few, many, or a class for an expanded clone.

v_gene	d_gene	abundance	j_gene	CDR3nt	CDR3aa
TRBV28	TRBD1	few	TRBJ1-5	TGTGCCAGCAGTTTATTCGGGACAGCCGGCAATCAGCCCCAGCATTTT	CASSLFGTAGNQPQHF
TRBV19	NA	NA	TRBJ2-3	TGTGCCAGTAGTTTATCAACTGGCCCCGGGGATACGCAGTATTTT	CASSLSTGPGDTQYF
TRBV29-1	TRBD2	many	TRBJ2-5	TGCAGCGTGGGAGATAGCGGGGGGGCCATCCGGACCCAGTACTTC	CSVGDSGGAIRTQYF
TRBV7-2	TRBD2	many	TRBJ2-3	TGTGCCAGCAGCCGTCTCCTAGCGGGGGGGACAGATACGCAGTATTTT	CASSRLLAGGTDTQYF
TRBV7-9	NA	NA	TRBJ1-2	TGTGCCAGCAGCCAACTCGGGTTAGATGGCTACACCTTC	CASSQLGLDGYTF
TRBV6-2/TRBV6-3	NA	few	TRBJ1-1	TGTGCCAGCAGTTACTCGAAAGGCAGTGAAGCTTTCTTT	CASSYSKGSEAFF
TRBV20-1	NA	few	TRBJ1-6	TGCAGTGCTAGAGATACGAGAATCAACAGTAATAATTCACCCCTCCACTTT	CSARDTRINSNNSPLHF
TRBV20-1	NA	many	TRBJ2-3	TGCAGTGCTAGAGATTCGACTAGCACAGATACGCAGTATTTT	CSARDSTSTDTQYF
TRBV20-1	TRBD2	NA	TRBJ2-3	TGCAGTGCTAGATCTCTAGCGGGCGTTAGCACAGATACGCAGTATTTT	CSARSLAGVSTDTQYF
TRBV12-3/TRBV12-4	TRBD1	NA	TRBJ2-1	TGTGCCAGCAGACGGGACAGCAATGAGCAGTTCTTC	CASRRDSNEQFF
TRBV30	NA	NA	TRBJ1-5	TGTGCCTGGTCTACGGGGGTCGGCAATCAGCCCCAGCATTTT	CAWSTGVGNQPQHF
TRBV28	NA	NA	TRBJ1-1	TGTGCCAGCAATTCGCCGACAGGACTGAACACTGAAGCTTTCTTT	CASNSPTGLNTEAFF
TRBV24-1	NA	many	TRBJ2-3	TGTGCCACCAGTCCGGGGTGGAATACGCAGTATTTT	CATSPGWNTQYF
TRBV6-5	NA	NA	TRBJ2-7	TGTGCCAGCAGTTCAAACTCCTACGAGCAGTACTTC	CASSSNSYEQYF
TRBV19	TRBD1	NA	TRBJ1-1	TGTGCCAGTAGTATACGGACAGGGGACACTGAAGCTTTCTTT	CASSIRTGDTEAFF
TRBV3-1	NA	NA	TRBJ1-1	TGTGCAACCGGACAGAGGAACACTGAAGCTTTCTTT	CATGQRNTEAFF
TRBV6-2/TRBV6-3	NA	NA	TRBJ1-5	TGTGCCAGCAGCTCGGGTCTCGGGTGGGGGGCAGAACGCAATCAGCCCCAGCATTTT	CASSSGLGWGAERNQPQHF
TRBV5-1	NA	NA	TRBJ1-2	TGCGCCAGCAGCTTGGGGACTAATAACTATGGCTACACCTTC	CASSLGTNNYGYTF
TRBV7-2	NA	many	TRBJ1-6	TGTGCCAGCAGCCTACAATCTCGGTATAATTCACCCCTCCACTTT	CASSLQSRYNSPLHF
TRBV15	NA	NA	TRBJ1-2	TGTGCCACCAGCAGAGAAGTAAGGACGGGAGCTAACTATGGCTACACCTTC	CATSREVRTGANYGYTF
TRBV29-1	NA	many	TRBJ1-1	TGCAGCGTTGAAGGGTGGGGGGGAAGCACTGAAGCTTTCTTT	CSVEGWGGSTEAFF
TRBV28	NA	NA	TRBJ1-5	TGTGCCAGCAGTTTGCCGCCACGAGACACTCCTTATAGCAATAAGCCCCAGCATTTT	CASSLPPRDTPYSNKPQHF
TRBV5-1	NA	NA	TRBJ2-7	TGCGCCAGCAGCTTGGGTTGGGAGAGCTCCTACGAGCAGTACTTC	CASSLGWESSYEQYF
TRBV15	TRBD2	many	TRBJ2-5	TGTGCCACCAGCAGAGGTAGCGGGGGGGAAGAGACCCAGTACTTC	CATSRGSGGEETQYF
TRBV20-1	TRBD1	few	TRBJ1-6	TGCAGTGCTAGAGCCAGGGGGCCTTCACCCCTCCACTTT	CSARARGPSPLHF
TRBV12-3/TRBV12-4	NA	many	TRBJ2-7	TGTGCCAGCAGTTTAGGGGGGGCGGGACACGAGCAGTACTTC	CASSLGGAGHEQYF
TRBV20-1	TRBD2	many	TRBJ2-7	TGCAGTGCTCGAAACCCGGCGGGGGGGTCCTACGAGCAGTACTTC	CSARNPAGGSYEQYF
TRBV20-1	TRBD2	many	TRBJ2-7	TGCAGTGCTAGACCCCCAGCGGGGGGCCCCTACGAGCAGTACTTC	CSARPPAGGPYEQYF
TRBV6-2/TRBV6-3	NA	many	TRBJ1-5	TGTGCCAGCAGTTATTCCTCGGGGGCCCGGGGCAATCAGCCCCAGCATTTT	CASSYSSGARGNQPQHF
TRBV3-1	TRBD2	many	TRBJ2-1	TGTGCCAGCAGCCAAAATCTCGGGGGGGCATGGAATGAGCAGTTCTTC	CASSQNLGGAWNEQFF
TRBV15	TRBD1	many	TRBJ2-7	TGTGCCACCAGCAGGGATAGACAGGGGTCAGTCGAGCAGTACTTC	CATSRDRQGSVEQYF
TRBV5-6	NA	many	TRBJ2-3	TGTGCCAGCAGCTTGGCGAGGGGGGCTAGCACAGATACGCAGTATTTT	CASSLARGASTDTQYF
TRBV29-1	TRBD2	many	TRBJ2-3	TGCAGCGGTCTGGCTAGCGGGGGGGGGGATACGCAGTATTTT	CSGLASGGGDTQYF
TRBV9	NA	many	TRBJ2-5	TGTGCCAGCAGCGTAGGGCTAACCCAAGAGACCCAGTACTTC	CASSVGLTQETQYF
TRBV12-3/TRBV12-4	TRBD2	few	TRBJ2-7	TGTGCCAGCAGTTTAACTTGGCTAGCGGGAGAGGTCCACGAGCAGTACTTC	CASSLTWLAGEVHEQYF
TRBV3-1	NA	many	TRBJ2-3	TGTGCCAGCAGCCAAGATCGCGCGTCGGTTGGTACGCAGTATTTT	CASSQDRASVGTQYF
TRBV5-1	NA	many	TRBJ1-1	TGCGCCAGCAGCTTGACCCCTATCGGGGGGACTGAAGCTTTCTTT	CASSLTPIGGTEAFF
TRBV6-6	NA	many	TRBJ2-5	TGTGCCAGCAGTTACTCGGCAGAGACCCAGTACTTC	CASSYSAETQYF
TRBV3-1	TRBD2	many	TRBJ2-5	TGTGCCAGCAGCCAAGAAGTTCCGGGGGGAGAGACCCAGTACTTC	CASSQEVPGGETQYF
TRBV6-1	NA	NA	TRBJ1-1	TGTGCCAGCGCCAGCCGGGGTCTGAACACTGAAGCTTTCTTT	CASASRGLNTEAFF
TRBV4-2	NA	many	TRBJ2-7	TGTGCCAGCAGCCAAGAAGCAGGGTCGGATCAGTACTTC	CASSQEAGSDQYF
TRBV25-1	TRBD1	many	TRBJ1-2	TGTGCCAGCAGTGACTCGGACAGGGGCAACTATGGCTACACCTTC	CASSDSDRGNYGYTF
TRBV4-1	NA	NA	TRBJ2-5	TGCGCCAGCAGCCCATATGACGGTGGGGAAGAGACCCAGTACTTC	CASSPYDGGEETQYF
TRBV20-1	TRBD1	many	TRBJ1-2	TGCAGTGCTAGAGAAACAGGGGTAGACACCTTC	CSARETGVDTF
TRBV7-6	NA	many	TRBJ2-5	TGTGCCAGCAGCTTGAGCCTAGCACCTGAGACCCAGTACTTC	CASSLSLAPETQYF
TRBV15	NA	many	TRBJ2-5	TGTGCCACCAGCAGAGGTTTTTGGGGTAGCGGATCACAAGAGACCCAGTACTTC	CATSRGFWGSGSQETQYF
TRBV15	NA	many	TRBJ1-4	TGTGCCACCAGCAGAGAACGGGGGAACGGTGAAAAACTGTTTTTT	CATSRERGNGEKLFF
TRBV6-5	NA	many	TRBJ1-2	TGTGCCAGCACAGGGATCTATGGCTACACCTTC	CASTGIYGYTF
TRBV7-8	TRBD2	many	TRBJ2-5	TGTGCCAGCAGCCCCCCTTTGGCGGGGGGGTTGGAAGAGACCCAGTACTTC	CASSPPLAGGLEETQYF
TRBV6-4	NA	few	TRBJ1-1	TGTGCCAGCATCGGGCGGTCTCTTACTGAAGCTTTCTTT	CASIGRSLTEAFF
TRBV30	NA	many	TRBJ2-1	TGTGCCTGGAGTGGAGTTGGGGGCTGGTACAATGAGCAGTTCTTC	CAWSGVGGWYNEQFF